This T cell receptor beta chain was recovered during a study of vaccination and CD4 T cells after COVID-19. In regard to this clonotype: The antigen is undetermined.

At the Johns Hopkins FTIC core, DNA taken from cultured CD4+ T cells was sequenced by way of the Oncomine TCR Beta short-read assay. Genomic DNA was extracted from cultured CD4+ T cells. MiXCR was run by TCRdb on the PCR reads, yielding one entry per CDR3 protein. The sample lists some 10,000 distinct CDR3 sequences, roughly 23% occurring once. Broader study findings: Detection of a median approximately 87% of reactive clones in convalescent patients was confined to the period after vaccination. Recorded median SARS-CoV-2-reactive clonotype numbers increased from about 20 to 38 without reaching significance.

The CDR3 is made up of 12 amino acids. V dropped 7 bases and J dropped 3 bases, with 6 bases sitting between them. Germline CDR1 MNHNS, CDR2 SASEGT. Treatment described: roughly nine-day PBMC culture with coronavirus spike peptide pools or control peptides (ViraFEST assay). This receptor was identified in a human donor who received a COVID-19 vaccine. The chain has TRBV6-1 and TRBJ2-2; possibly TRBD2 for D (6 bases). Material: CD4+ T cells from blood, cultured in vitro, obtained before SARS-CoV-2 vaccination. CDR3 coding DNA: TGTGCCAGCACGGGGGACACCGGGGAGCTGTTTTTT. Its translation is CASTGDTGELFF.